This T cell receptor (beta chain) was documented in a study of somatic mutations in cytotoxic T cells in rheumatoid arthritis (dated by TCRdb to 2017 to 2019). Regarding the study in general: Some T-cell populations stained with V beta antibodies were sorted by flow on a FACSAria II or Sony SH800 to nearly 100% purity, with sorted V beta1+ cells additionally subjected to TCRB sequencing. A total of 65 rheumatoid arthritis patients and 20 to 25 healthy controls underwent TCRB deep sequencing. Median age was essentially the same in the patient group and the control group. In newly diagnosed rheumatoid arthritis without treatment, the study examined if expanded CD8+ T-cell clones harbor somatic mutations, relying on TCRB deep sequencing to characterize clonality.

Concerning this clone: Its antigen is unknown. Base qualities are missing; no much larger clone stands one base away.

General findings and caveats noted by the study authors: CD8+ T-cell clonality did not differ significantly between rheumatoid arthritis patients and age-matched healthy controls. It was unknown which antigens the expanded CD8+ clones targeted, and their absence from virus-specific databases did not exclude viral specificity. The finding that TRBV07 was slightly underrepresented in patients was left unadjusted for multiple comparisons. In patients, CD8+ clonality rose with age (Spearman r ~ 0.47), which was not the case in healthy controls. The largest CD8+ clone made up more than 20% of CD8+ cells in 8 of 65 patients, and blood and synovial fluid shared several identical CD8+ TCRB sequences.

CDR1 and CDR2 (SGDLS, YYNGEE) derive from the germline V gene. V loses 0 bases, J loses 5 bases, and the germline ends lie 15 bases apart. The CDR3 has 15 amino acids, counting the end cysteine and phenylalanine. Here the CDR3 DNA is all that survives: 45 bases in frame from base 1. Genomic DNA underwent TCRB CDR3 sequencing using the immunoSEQ assay. The study's own analysis went as follows. Nothing other than productive TCRB rearrangements was included in the analyses. Clonality was calculated as a Shannon entropy-based productive clonality index, and a clone was defined by a unique TCRB CDR3 sequence. To calculate repertoire overlap between two samples, the template counts of each clone were considered relative to each sample's total templates. Flow cytometry-measured V-gene usage correlated with V-gene usage from TCRB sequencing, with a Spearman r of roughly 0.6. TCRdb took this table from immuneACCESS and kept in-frame rearrangements with V and J called. Such tables lack part of the clones; where checked against another copy, unresolved V genes explain under half of the gap, and the rest is unexplained. Clone size and V and J calls were adopted from that table, with D and trimming inferred from the DNA. For this sample there are some 38,000 clones; 84% appear just once. The ten largest clones take up roughly 3.1% of the sample.

Healthy controls were over 15 blood donors whose buffy coats were used, with a median age of about 55 years (range about 21-80) and 50% to 60% female. On an AutoMACS, CD4+ and CD8+ cells were isolated via positive magnetic bead selection, and their purity was verified by flow cytometry. Ficoll-Paque PLUS density gradient separation was used to isolate peripheral blood mononuclear cells. DNA from CD4-enriched, CD8-enriched or PBMC samples was extracted using Nucleospin Tissue or Tissue XS kits and then quantified on a Qubit 2.0 fluorometer. The TCR comes from a middle-aged man in good health. The sequence joins TRBV9 to TRBJ2-7, with the D assignment possibly TRBD1 or TRBD2, given 5 matching bases for each. The sample was CD8+ T cells sorted from blood. The CDR3 has the sequence CASSVVGGDYDEQYF. Read as DNA, the sequence is TGTGCCAGCAGCGTAGTTGGGGGAGACTATGACGAGCAGTACTTC. The CDR3, completed at both ends by the reference TRBV9 and TRBJ2-7 genes, gives the full variable domain DSGVTQTPKHLITATGQRVTLRCSPRSGDLSVYWYQQSLDQGLQFLIQYYNGEERAKGNILERFSAQQFPDLHSELNLSSLELGDSALYFCASSVVGGDYDEQYFGPGTRLTVT.